This T cell receptor beta chain was captured by sequencing in a study of CD8 T cells in Susac syndrome. Random hexamers were used to reverse transcribe an amount of roughly 0.5 to 1 ug RNA. An immunoSEQ multiplex PCR amplified TCR beta CDR3 over 54 Vbeta and 13 Jbeta. TCRdb re-analysed the immunoSEQ multiplex PCR reads in MiXCR, keeping a single row per CDR3 protein. The sample records 230,000 or so distinct CDR3 sequences, approximately 95% being singletons. This CDR3 has 14 residues. Trimming took 3 bases from V and 0 from J, leaving 10 bases between them. Germline CDR1 and CDR2: GTSNPN and SVGIG (reference sequence).

The sample comprised CD4+ T cells from PBMCs. The sequence was collected from a human donor with multiple sclerosis. The chain links TRBV30 to TRBJ2-3; TRBD2 might be the D (6 bases). The CDR3 DNA is TGTGCCTGGAGGCGCGGGGCTAGCACAGATACGCAGTATTTT. Translating it yields CAWRRGASTDTQYF.